Given below is one T cell receptor beta chain in context. The antigen is unknown. The sample originates from a study of response to subunit inactivated influenza vaccine. Per germline, CDR1 DFQATT and CDR2 SNEGSKA (reference sequence). The CDR3 runs 13 residues. V shed 3 bases and J 2 bases; nucleotides not matched to a gene: 2. TCRdb re-analysed the RT-PCR reads in MiXCR, keeping a single row per CDR3 protein. The sample records more than 700,000 distinct CDR3 sequences, 20% to 25% being singletons. Points from the study as a whole: It was the authors' suggestion that each seasonal influenza vaccination recruits few new T cells.

This material consisted of PBMCs from blood, taken 4 to 6 days after vaccination. The sequence came from a man in his forties or fifties who received an inactivated influenza vaccine. The genes are TRBV20-1 and TRBJ2-3; 7 bases agree with TRBD1. The CDR3 sequence is CSARGTDTDTQYF. CDR3 sequence (DNA): TGCAGTGCTAGGGGGACAGACACAGATACGCAGTATTTT.